Sequencing of this T cell receptor (beta chain) was carried out in a study of T cell changes during pregnancy in multiple sclerosis. Libraries were prepared by immunoSEQ multiplex PCR; TCRdb keeps only in-frame clonotypes and omits some of them. This sample yields over 50,000 clones, of which around 93% are seen a single time; less than 0.65% belongs to the top ten. Germline trimming cut 4 bases from V and 1 base from J; bases unmatched to any gene: 12. Looked up from germline, CDR1 is SGHDT and CDR2 is YYEEEE. The CDR3 totals 17 residues. Sequencing was performed on CD4+ T cells from peripheral blood mononuclear cells, taken after pregnancy. V is TRBV5-6 and J is TRBJ2-7; 9 positions match TRBD1. The receptor comes from a female donor with multiple sclerosis, enrolled in a pregnancy study. The CDR3 loop is CASSPPGQGVRSYEQYF. In DNA form, the CDR3 reads TGTGCCAGCAGCCCACCGGGACAGGGAGTAAGGTCCTACGAGCAGTACTTC.